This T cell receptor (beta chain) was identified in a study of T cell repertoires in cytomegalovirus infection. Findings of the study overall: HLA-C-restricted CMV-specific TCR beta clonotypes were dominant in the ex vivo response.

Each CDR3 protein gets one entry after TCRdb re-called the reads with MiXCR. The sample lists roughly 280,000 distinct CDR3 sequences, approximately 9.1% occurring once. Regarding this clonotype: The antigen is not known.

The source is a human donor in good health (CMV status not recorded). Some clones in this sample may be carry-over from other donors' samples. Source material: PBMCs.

The CDR3 protein is CASSFLAGAGEQYF. The CDR3 bases are TGTGCCAGCAGCTTCCTAGCGGGGGCGGGGGAGCAGTACTTC. The rearrangement joins TRBV28 to TRBJ2-7; TRBD2 aligns across 10 bases. V shed 6 bases and J 7 bases; nucleotides not matched to a gene: 9. CDR1 and CDR2 (germline): MDHEN, SYDVKM. This CDR3 region has 14 residues.